The clone carrying this T cell receptor beta chain was recorded a few times. Its specificity is unknown. The sample originates from a study of tumor-infiltrating lymphocytes in primary liver carcinoma. Across the study: Patients, male and female, were 30 to 69 years old. Study outcomes and limitations: Tumor region pairs overlapped more than did tumor-adjacent and tumor-blood pairs.

The germline V and J ends were trimmed by 4 bases and 3 bases, with 11 bases remaining between them. The CDR3 extends over 14 amino acids. The germline CDR1 and CDR2 sequences are SGHKS and YYEKEE (reference sequence). The investigators made TCR beta cDNA from about 500 ng total RNA, using a constant-region primer. Three rounds of nested multiplex PCR with slightly modified ARM-PCR produced TCR beta libraries. Use of TRBV1-TRBV30 forward primers with a C-beta reverse primer characterized the first two PCR rounds, which lasted roughly 9 cycles each. TCRdb called the multiplex PCR reads again in MiXCR, with one record for every CDR3 protein. The sample carries a few hundred thousand distinct CDR3 sequences, almost 60% recorded once. Blood RNA originated from unsorted whole blood, with germline DNA additionally extracted. None of the patients had received treatment, and all had chronic HBV infection. Investigators obtained about 4 milliliters of peripheral blood ahead of surgery.

The sequence came from a woman in her 30s with primary liver carcinoma and hepatitis B virus infection. The rearrangement joins TRBV5-5 to TRBJ2-1; D not resolved. The sample consisted of peripheral blood. The CDR3 DNA sequence: TGTGCCAGCAGCCACAGTGATGGCTACAATGAGCAGTTCTTC. Its translation is CASSHSDGYNEQFF.